The count of the clone carrying this T cell receptor (beta chain) is one. This specimen includes other DNA sequences encoding the same CDR3. This sample is part of a study of blood T cell repertoires in COVID-19. On the study more broadly: Some COVID-19 samples were acute and others convalescent; all came from the United States, Italy and Spain. PBMCs, B-cell-depleted T cells, or T cells provided the cDNA or gDNA that made up the material.

Original processing methods: Counts of nucleated cells, estimated from reference gene primer amplification, were obtained. Some clones are missing from TCRdb's copy, which holds only in-frame ones; the method was immunoSEQ multiplex PCR. The V and J calls and the clone size are those of that table, but D and trimming were determined from the DNA. The table has roughly 120,000 clones, 70% to 90% seen once. Germline V CDR1 and CDR2: SGHRS, YFSETQ. This CDR3 comprises 13 residues. The V segment lost 0 bases and the J segment 3 bases; nucleotides outside the gene matches: 0. The sequence was collected from a human donor in a cohort sampled during active COVID-19. The chain carries TRBV5-1 and TRBJ2-7; 7 nucleotides agree with TRBD1. The sequenced sample consisted of peripheral blood. CDR3 nucleotides: TGCGCCAGCAGCTTGGACAGGGGCTACGAGCAGTACTTC. Its protein is CASSLDRGYEQYF.